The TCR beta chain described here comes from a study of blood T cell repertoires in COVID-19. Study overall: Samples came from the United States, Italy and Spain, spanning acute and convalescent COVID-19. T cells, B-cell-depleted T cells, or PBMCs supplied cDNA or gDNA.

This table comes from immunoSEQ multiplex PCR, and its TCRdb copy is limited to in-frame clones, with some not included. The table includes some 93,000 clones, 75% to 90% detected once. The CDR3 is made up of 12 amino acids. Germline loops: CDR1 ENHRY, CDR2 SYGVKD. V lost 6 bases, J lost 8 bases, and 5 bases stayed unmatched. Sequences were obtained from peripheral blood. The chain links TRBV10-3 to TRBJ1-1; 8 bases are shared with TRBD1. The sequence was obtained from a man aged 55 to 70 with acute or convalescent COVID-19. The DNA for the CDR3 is TGTGCCATCAGGGGGACAGGTCCCGAAGCTTTCTTT. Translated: CAIRGTGPEAFF.